The rows below give T cell receptor beta chains drawn from one sample of a study of cytomegalovirus exposure and HLA in healthy donors. Libraries were prepared by immunoSEQ multiplex PCR; TCRdb keeps only in-frame clonotypes and omits some of them. Of nearly 200,000 clones listed, around 75% are singletons. Sequencing was carried out using PBMCs. These receptors were obtained from a male donor in good health and CMV-seropositive. Each CDR3 is given with its conserved first and last residue. Fields, in order: J gene, D gene, clone size, V gene, CDR3 protein, CDR3 DNA. The D gene is left open where the match is weak. Rows give clone size only sometimes, using once, few, many, or a class for an expanded clone.

TRBJ2-1	TRBD2	few	TRBV18	CASSERTSGGAFNEQFF	TGTGCCAGCTCGGAGAGGACTAGCGGGGGGGCCTTCAATGAGCAGTTCTTC
TRBJ2-3	NA	once	TRBV7-8	CASSLKADFGGTQYF	TGTGCCAGCAGCCTCAAAGCGGACTTCGGGGGTACGCAGTATTTT
TRBJ2-1	TRBD2	NA	TRBV6-5	CASTSVNSGSFEQFF	TGTGCCAGCACCTCCGTTAATAGCGGGAGCTTTGAGCAGTTCTTC
TRBJ2-7	TRBD1	few	TRBV7-6	CASSPDRRNYEQYF	TGTGCCAGCAGCCCGGACAGGCGAAACTACGAGCAGTACTTC
TRBJ1-5	TRBD1	NA	TRBV19	CASSDRTGGDQPQHF	TGTGCCAGTAGTGACCGGACAGGGGGCGATCAGCCCCAGCATTTT
TRBJ2-7	TRBD1	NA	TRBV28	CASSRQGMTYEQYF	TGTGCCAGCAGTAGACAGGGGATGACCTACGAGCAGTACTTC
TRBJ2-7	TRBD1	NA	TRBV9	CASSLRDRGLYEQYF	TGTGCCAGCAGCCTCAGGGACAGGGGGCTTTACGAGCAGTACTTC
TRBJ1-4	NA	once	TRBV7-2	CASSSPGTVREKLFF	TGTGCCAGCAGCTCTCCGGGAACAGTCCGCGAAAAACTGTTTTTT
TRBJ2-5	TRBD1	NA	TRBV5-1	CASTGQGGQETQYF	TGCGCCAGCACCGGACAGGGGGGGCAAGAGACCCAGTACTTC
TRBJ2-2	NA	NA	TRBV14	CASSQGMKRLVTGELFF	TGTGCCAGCAGCCAAGGTATGAAGCGTCTAGTCACCGGGGAGCTGTTTTTT
TRBJ2-5	NA	NA	TRBV7-2	CASKTRLQETQYF	TGTGCCAGCAAGACTAGGCTCCAAGAGACCCAGTACTTC
TRBJ2-7	NA	NA	TRBV11-2	CASSAGSDEQYF	TGTGCCAGCAGCGCGGGGTCCGACGAGCAGTACTTC
TRBJ2-1	TRBD2	few	TRBV28	CVSLGLADLSSYNEQFF	TGTGTTAGCTTGGGACTAGCGGACCTCAGCTCCTACAATGAGCAGTTCTTC
TRBJ1-2	TRBD1	NA	TRBV7-2	CASSPGTAFNYGYTF	TGTGCCAGCAGCCCCGGGACAGCCTTTAACTATGGCTACACCTTC
TRBJ2-5	TRBD2	NA	TRBV12-5	CASGLVTGGPRQEQETQYF	TGTGCTAGTGGTTTGGTGACGGGGGGACCAAGACAAGAACAAGAGACCCAGTACTTC
TRBJ2-7	TRBD2	few	TRBV6-6	CASSYRTSGSEQYF	TGTGCCAGCAGTTACAGGACTAGCGGGAGCGAGCAGTACTTC
TRBJ2-5	TRBD2	NA	TRBV7-2	CASSLGLAGGETQYF	TGTGCCAGCAGCCTAGGACTAGCGGGGGGGGAGACCCAGTACTTC
TRBJ2-7	TRBD1	NA	TRBV29-1	CSGRQGYEQYF	TGCAGCGGGAGACAGGGCTACGAGCAGTACTTC
TRBJ2-7	NA	NA	TRBV7-6	CASSSRSSYEQYF	TGTGCCAGCAGCTCCAGGTCGTCCTACGAGCAGTACTTC
TRBJ2-6	NA	NA	TRBV4-3	CASSQDLVTGANVLTF	TGCGCCAGCAGCCAAGACTTAGTGACAGGGGCCAACGTCCTGACTTTC
TRBJ2-5	NA	once	TRBV2	CASSEADEGYF	TGTGCCAGCAGTGAGGCCGACGAGGGGTACTTC
TRBJ1-5	NA	NA	TRBV4-1	CASSQIHSANQPQHF	TGCGCCAGCAGCCAAATCCACAGTGCTAATCAGCCCCAGCATTTT
TRBJ2-3	NA	NA	TRBV7-3	CASSLNTGSVGGTQYF	TGTGCCAGCAGCTTAAATACCGGGTCCGTCGGAGGTACGCAGTATTTT
TRBJ2-2	TRBD2	once	TRBV9	CASSSGRANTGELFF	TGTGCCAGCAGCTCAGGGAGGGCGAACACCGGGGAGCTGTTTTTT
TRBJ1-1	TRBD1	NA	TRBV18	CASSRGTGQGVTEAFF	TGTGCCAGCTCCCGTGGGACCGGACAGGGTGTGACTGAAGCTTTCTTT
TRBJ2-2	NA	few	TRBV7-2	CASSLEQVGNTGELFF	TGTGCCAGCAGCTTAGAGCAGGTGGGGAACACCGGGGAGCTGTTTTTT
TRBJ2-7	NA	NA	TRBV28	CASRRGNYEQYF	TGTGCCAGCAGACGGGGGAACTACGAGCAGTACTTC
TRBJ2-7	NA	NA	TRBV15	CATSRAQGFSSQQYF	TGTGCCACCAGCAGAGCACAGGGATTCTCCTCACAGCAGTACTTC
TRBJ2-7	TRBD2	NA	TRBV7-3	CASSLAGGHTYEQYF	TGTGCCAGCAGCTTAGCGGGGGGACATACCTACGAGCAGTACTTC
TRBJ1-4	NA	NA	TRBV6-5	CASSTGKTNEKLFF	TGTGCCAGCAGCACAGGGAAAACTAATGAAAAACTGTTTTTT
TRBJ1-1	TRBD1	NA	TRBV7-9	CASSRTGGGTEAFF	TGTGCCAGCAGCCGTACAGGGGGTGGCACTGAAGCTTTCTTT
TRBJ2-5	NA	NA	TRBV7-9	CASRFDQGGRETQYF	TGTGCCAGCAGATTCGACCAGGGAGGCCGTGAGACCCAGTACTTC
TRBJ1-2	NA	NA	TRBV7-2	CASSLASLGPYGYTF	TGTGCCAGCAGCTTAGCCTCTTTGGGGCCCTATGGCTACACCTTC
TRBJ2-4	NA	few	TRBV30	CAWRTPEVGISKNIQYF	TGTGCCTGGAGGACCCCGGAGGTCGGGATATCCAAAAACATTCAGTACTTC
TRBJ1-2	NA	once	TRBV11-2	CASSPGGKGYGYTF	TGTGCCAGCAGCCCCGGGGGAAAGGGCTATGGCTACACCTTC
TRBJ2-3	NA	NA	TRBV4-1	CASSQELYISSTDTQYF	TGCGCCAGCAGCCAAGAACTTTATATTAGTAGCACAGATACGCAGTATTTT
TRBJ2-1	TRBD2	NA	TRBV18	CASSPPPRRGWNEQFF	TGTGCCAGCTCACCACCGCCTAGGCGGGGGTGGAATGAGCAGTTCTTC
TRBJ1-4	NA	NA	TRBV9	CASSVGGAGRDEKLFF	TGTGCCAGCAGCGTAGGAGGTGCAGGGAGGGACGAAAAACTGTTTTTT
TRBJ1-2	TRBD1	NA	TRBV5-4	CASSAGQGASGYTF	TGTGCCAGCAGCGCGGGACAGGGGGCGAGTGGCTACACCTTC
TRBJ1-1	TRBD1	NA	TRBV6-6	CASSYTRGGVNTEAFF	TGTGCCAGCAGTTACACCCGAGGGGGCGTGAACACTGAAGCTTTCTTT
TRBJ2-3	NA	NA	TRBV5-4	CASSLASKTFTDTQYF	TGTGCCAGCAGCTTGGCTAGCAAGACCTTCACAGATACGCAGTATTTT
TRBJ2-1	NA	NA	TRBV11-2	CASSSPTASSYNEQFF	TGTGCCAGCAGCTCCCCGACTGCTAGCTCCTACAATGAGCAGTTCTTC
TRBJ2-7	NA	NA	TRBV30	CAWKGAYEQYF	TGTGCCTGGAAAGGGGCCTACGAGCAGTACTTC
TRBJ2-7	NA	NA	TRBV16	CASSQIDGDSYEQYF	TGTGCCAGCAGTCAAATAGACGGTGACTCCTACGAGCAGTACTTC
TRBJ2-3	TRBD2	NA	TRBV5-4	CASSLGGLAADTQYF	TGTGCCAGCAGCTTGGGAGGGCTAGCGGCAGATACGCAGTATTTT
TRBJ2-5	NA	NA	TRBV7-3	CASGAGLETQYF	TGTGCCAGCGGCGCGGGACTAGAGACCCAGTACTTC
TRBJ1-1	NA	NA	TRBV9	CASSVADRNTEAFF	TGTGCCAGCAGCGTCGCGGACAGGAACACTGAAGCTTTCTTT
TRBJ2-1	TRBD1	NA	TRBV6-5	CASSYSGTVYNEQFF	TGTGCCAGCAGTTACTCAGGGACAGTTTACAATGAGCAGTTCTTC
TRBJ1-4	NA	NA	TRBV6-5	CATGHHNEKLFF	TGTGCCACGGGACACCATAATGAAAAACTGTTTTTT
TRBJ2-4	TRBD1	NA	TRBV11-2	CASSLAGTGAKNIQYF	TGTGCCAGCAGCTTAGCCGGGACAGGGGCTAAAAACATTCAGTACTTC
TRBJ1-1	TRBD1	NA	TRBV7-9	CASSPTGGTLGAFF	TGTGCCAGCAGCCCGACAGGGGGCACGCTTGGAGCTTTCTTT
TRBJ2-5	TRBD1	NA	TRBV19	CASSTRWGIRGQGAGTQYF	TGTGCCAGTAGTACCCGGTGGGGGATCCGGGGACAGGGGGCAGGGACCCAGTACTTC
TRBJ1-2	TRBD1	NA	TRBV6-4	CANEYPGTGNGYTF	TGTGCCAACGAGTATCCCGGGACAGGGAACGGCTACACCTTC
TRBJ1-4	TRBD1	NA	TRBV5-4	CASSLGGTVNEKLFF	TGTGCCAGCAGCTTGGGCGGGACAGTTAATGAAAAACTGTTTTTT